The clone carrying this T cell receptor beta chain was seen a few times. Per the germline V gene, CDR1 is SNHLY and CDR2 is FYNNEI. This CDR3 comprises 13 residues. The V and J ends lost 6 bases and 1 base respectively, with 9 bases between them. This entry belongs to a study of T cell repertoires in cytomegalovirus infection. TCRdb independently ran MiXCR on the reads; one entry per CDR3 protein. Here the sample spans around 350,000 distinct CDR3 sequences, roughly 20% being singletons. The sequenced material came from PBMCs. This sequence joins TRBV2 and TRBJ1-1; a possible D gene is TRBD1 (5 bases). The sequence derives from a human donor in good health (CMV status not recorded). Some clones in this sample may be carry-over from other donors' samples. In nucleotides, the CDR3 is TGTGCCAGCAGAGGGGTGGCGAACACTGAAGCTTTCTTT. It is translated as CASRGVANTEAFF.